The table lists the clone carrying this TCR beta chain with a count of one. Its cognate antigen is unknown. The CDR3 length is 14 residues. Germline V gene lookup returns CDR1 GTSNPN and CDR2 SVGIG (reference sequence). Trimming left V 5 bases short and J 5 bases short, with 16 bases between. The method was immunoSEQ multiplex PCR; TCRdb's version includes in-frame clones alone and lacks a portion of them. The sample includes roughly 150,000 clones, 94% of them seen just once. This entry is derived from a study of cytomegalovirus exposure and HLA in healthy donors. Study results and caveats: Most TCR sequences proved rare, with some public TCRs found in many donors. According to a subsequent analysis, TCR clusters from the first cohort were inclined to appear together in the 130 or so validation repertoires. Investigators reported 150 to 200 TCR beta chains as tied to cytomegalovirus.

The rearrangement links TRBV30 to TRBJ1-5; D is possibly TRBD1 (5 bases). The sequenced sample consisted of PBMCs. The clonotype originates from a man younger than 35 in good health and CMV-seropositive. CDR3 in amino acids: CAWGRKLGDQPQHF. CDR3 in DNA: TGTGCCTGGGGGAGGAAACTGGGGGATCAGCCCCAGCATTTT.